The present entry profiles one T cell receptor (beta chain) with its context. Its recognized antigen is unknown. No much larger clone is present one base from it, and per-base qualities are unavailable. The germline V gene (reference sequence) specifies SEHNR as CDR1 and FQNEAQ as CDR2. V gives up 4 bases and J gives up 11 bases, and the segment between their germline ends measures 20 bases. Including the terminal cysteine and phenylalanine, the CDR3 comprises 14 residues. Only CDR3 DNA remains: 42 bases, in frame from the first base. The data were taken from a study of blood T cell repertoires in COVID-19 (dated by TCRdb to 2018 to 2021). With regard to the full study: Samples covering the acute and convalescent phases of COVID-19 were provided by collaborators in the United States, Italy and Spain. A de-identified subject ID, COVID-19 status, age in years and sex were almost always included in the sample metadata. Deeply sampled blood TCRbeta repertoires from subjects exposed to, actively infected with, or recovered from COVID-19 were included in the dataset. Samples were obtained from the ongoing ImmuneRACE study (first 160 participants) and from over 1,000 subjects provided by 6 global collaborators. Where available, HLA class I and class II types were obtained from metadata supplied by the sample provider rather than from assay-based typing. The repertoires were made available in a free public database intended to serve as a resource for research on the immune response to SARS-CoV-2. The material from the prospective study consisted of cDNA or gDNA derived from T cells, B-cell-depleted T cells, or PBMCs.

Results and caveats for the whole study, not just this receptor: The amount of clinical and demographic metadata varied by source and participant and was provided uncurated.

Participants in the prospective study were aged roughly 18 to 100 years, lived in 20 to 25 United States geographic areas, and enrolled through a virtual design. Cohort assignment in the prospective study relied on participant-reported clinical history from a screening survey and a study questionnaire. ImmuneRACE Cohort 3 recovered participants were defined by two consecutive negative NP/OP PCR tests, healthcare professional clearance, or symptom resolution. Each participant in the prospective study had whole blood, serum and a nasopharyngeal or oropharyngeal swab collected by mobile phlebotomists. Additional blood draws and questionnaires over an approximately two-month period could optionally be provided by prospective study participants. Prospective study blood samples were shipped either frozen or at room temperature before DNA extraction. TCRbeta CDR3 regions were amplified from genomic DNA using the immunoSEQ Assay, a bias-controlled multiplex PCR. Turning to the authors' computational methods: Within the assay, amplification of reference gene primers was used to estimate how many nucleated cells each sample contained. To quantify the absolute abundance of each unique TCRbeta CDR3 rearrangement, sequence reads were collapsed and filtered. For each sample, productive Simpson clonality was calculated by taking the square root of Simpson's diversity index across productive rearrangements. Drawn from immuneACCESS, this table holds only the in-frame rearrangements with V and J called that TCRdb kept. Clones are partly lost; checked studies trace under half to an unresolved V gene and leave the rest unexplained. V, J and clone size were drawn from that table, and D and trimming were deduced from the DNA. The sample includes about 310,000 clones, with about nine tenths observed a single time. Around 8.9% of the sample belongs to the ten largest clones.

The receptor comes from a woman aged 18-29 years who had recovered from COVID-19. Sequenced material: PBMCs or T cells enriched from blood (not recorded which). This chain is built from TRBV7-9 and TRBJ1-1; a tentative D match to TRBD1 spans 6 bases. CDR3 reads: CASSSGLTGTTAFF. At the DNA level, the sequence is TGTGCCAGCAGCTCAGGACTTACAGGGACTACGGCTTTCTTT.